The entry below gives a single T cell receptor beta chain sequence along with its context. Its antigen is not identified. A much larger clone differs by one base, so this may be a read error. Time point here: persistent/refractory GD, antithyroid drugs over 5 years with positive TRAb. Extracted RNA from PBMCs served as the source of the TCR library. Building of the TCR beta libraries involved iRepertoire HTBI primers and Arm-PCR of CDR3 regions. TCRdb re-called the multiplex PCR reads through MiXCR, storing one row per CDR3 protein. Here the sample spans 450,000 or so distinct CDR3 sequences, 20% to 25% being singletons. The sample originates from a study of regulatory T cells in long-lasting Graves disease. Across the whole study: Persistent cases were those of Graves' disease that involved over 5 years of antithyroid drugs with positive TSH receptor antibodies.

Regarding the study as a whole: Fewer public clonotypes were shared by new patients (about 940) than by persistent patients (around 2,800).

The length of the CDR3 is 14 residues. The germline CDR1 and CDR2 sequences are SGHTA and FQGNSA. Trimming removed 4 bases from V and 1 base from J, with 8 bases in between. The J gene is TRBJ1-5, the V gene TRBV7-2, with D perhaps matching TRBD1 (6 bases). The sequence was collected from a female donor with Graves disease. Sequenced material: peripheral blood mononuclear cells (PBMCs), taken when the disease was refractory, from a patient treated with antithyroid drugs. CDR3 DNA: TGTGCCAGCAGCTGCGGACAGAGCAATCAGCCCCAGCATTTT. Protein: CASSCGQSNQPQHF.